The 4 T cell receptor beta chains in this list originate from one sample, sequenced in a study of early T cells in non-severe SARS-CoV-2 infection. A single record per CDR3 protein comes from TCRdb applying MiXCR to the 5' RACE reads. The data contain 55,000 to 75,000 distinct CDR3 sequences, about 9.1% of them singletons. The sequencing here drew on whole blood, taken at baseline. The receptors were gathered from an adult who was a healthcare worker with PCR-confirmed SARS-CoV-2 infection or an uninfected control (not recorded which).

This clonotype was seen repeatedly, ten times or more. This rearrangement joins TRBV29-1 to TRBJ2-1; 8 bases are a match to TRBD2. The CDR3 sequence is 13 residues long. Germline CDR1 reads SQVTM; CDR2 reads ANQGSEA. V lost 6 bases to trimming and J lost 9 bases; unmatched junction nucleotides: 10. The CDR3 region is CSVRREVVGEQFF. The CDR3 DNA sequence: TGCAGCGTCCGGCGGGAGGTCGTGGGTGAGCAGTTCTTC.

This clonotype was counted at least ten times. The J gene is TRBJ1-5, the V gene TRBV19; D gene unclear. Trimming left V 3 bases short and J 9 bases short, with 15 bases between. The germline V gene has CDR1 LNHDA and CDR2 SQIVND (reference sequence). CDR3 length: 14 residues. For the CDR3, the DNA is TGTGCCAGTAGTATGGGCAGGCTAGGTCGGCCCCAGCATTTT. Its protein product is CASSMGRLGRPQHF.

This clonotype has ten or more counts. The chain is built from TRBV15 and TRBJ2-1; D unresolved. The CDR3 runs 15 residues. The germline CDR1 and CDR2 sequences are LNHNV and YYDKDF (reference sequence). V lost 1 base to trimming and J lost 7 bases, with 14 bases between them. This CDR3 reads CATSRGVQNRNEQFF. CDR3 sequence (DNA): TGTGCCACCAGCAGAGGTGTCCAGAACCGTAATGAGCAGTTCTTC.

The chain combines TRBV28 with TRBJ2-7; 10 bases align to TRBD2. Trimming cost V 4 bases and J 3 bases; bases outside gene matches: 6. CDR1 is MDHEN and CDR2 is SYDVKM in the germline V gene. The CDR3 runs to 15 residues. The CDR3 DNA is TGTGCCAGCAGTTCCAGACTAGCGGGTCTCTACGAGCAGTACTTC. This encodes CASSSRLAGLYEQYF.